Each of the 5 T cell receptor beta chains below was sequenced from the same sample in a study of shared T cell receptors in the human thymus. Method: immunoSEQ multiplex PCR; TCRdb's copy keeps in-frame clones and lacks some. Of approximately 730,000 clones listed, approximately 85% are singletons. The sample was also reused in another study, on human thymus T cells.

The sequencing input was thymocytes. These receptor sequences come from a girl under two years old with a congenital heart defect.

This chain joins TRBV19 and TRBJ2-2; D might be TRBD1 (5 bases). Trimming cost V 6 bases and J 1 base, with 12 bases left between them. CDR3 size: 15 residues. Germline V lookup: CDR1 LNHDA, CDR2 SQIVND (reference sequence). CDR3 DNA sequence: TGTGCCAGTAGCTCAATGACAGAGAACACCGGGGAGCTGTTTTTT. Protein product: CASSSMTENTGELFF. Variable domain in full (rest from reference TRBV19 and TRBJ2-2): DGGITQSPKYLFRKEGQNVTLSCEQNLNHDAMYWYRQDPGQGLRLIYYSQIVNDFQKGDIAEGYSVSREKKESFPLTVTSAQKNPTAFYLCASSSMTENTGELFFGEGSRLTVL.

The chain combines TRBV7-3 with TRBJ1-5; D is possibly TRBD1 (5 bases). This CDR3 has 15 residues. Germline CDR1 reads SGHTA; CDR2 reads FQGTGA. Trimming stripped 0 bases from V and 0 bases from J, with 6 bases between. CDR3 protein: CASSLTGDSNQPQHF. The CDR3 DNA is TGTGCCAGCAGCTTAACAGGGGATAGCAATCAGCCCCAGCATTTT.

The chain couples TRBV11-2 to TRBJ2-2, with D perhaps TRBD2 (5 bases). The CDR3 covers 17 residues. Trimming took 6 bases from V and 0 from J, leaving 17 bases between them. Germline V gene sequence: CDR1 SGHAT, CDR2 FQNNGV. CDR3 sequence: CASSSPSLVANTGELFF. The CDR3 bases are TGTGCCAGCAGTAGTCCTAGCTTAGTCGCGAACACCGGGGAGCTGTTTTTT.

The table lists this clone with a count of one. The V and J genes are TRBV5-1 and TRBJ1-2, with 9 positions matching TRBD1. V lost 3 bases to trimming and J lost 4 bases; unmatched junction nucleotides: 1. The CDR3 is 13 residues long. Germline V lookup: CDR1 SGHRS, CDR2 YFSETQ. The CDR3 sequence is CASSSQGAYGYTF. The CDR3 nucleotides are TGCGCCAGCAGCTCACAGGGGGCCTATGGCTACACCTTC.

The chain joins TRBV6-1 to TRBJ2-3, with a tentative D call TRBD2 (7 bases). This CDR3 is built from 20 residues. Germline V gene lookup returns CDR1 MNHNS and CDR2 SASEGT. With 4 bases removed from V and 4 bases from J, the gap between germline ends came to 30 bases. The CDR3 DNA sequence: TGTGCCAGCAGTGGATACTTCAAGGGGGGGGGCCAAAAACTGTCAGATACGCAGTATTTT. It encodes CASSGYFKGGGQKLSDTQYF.